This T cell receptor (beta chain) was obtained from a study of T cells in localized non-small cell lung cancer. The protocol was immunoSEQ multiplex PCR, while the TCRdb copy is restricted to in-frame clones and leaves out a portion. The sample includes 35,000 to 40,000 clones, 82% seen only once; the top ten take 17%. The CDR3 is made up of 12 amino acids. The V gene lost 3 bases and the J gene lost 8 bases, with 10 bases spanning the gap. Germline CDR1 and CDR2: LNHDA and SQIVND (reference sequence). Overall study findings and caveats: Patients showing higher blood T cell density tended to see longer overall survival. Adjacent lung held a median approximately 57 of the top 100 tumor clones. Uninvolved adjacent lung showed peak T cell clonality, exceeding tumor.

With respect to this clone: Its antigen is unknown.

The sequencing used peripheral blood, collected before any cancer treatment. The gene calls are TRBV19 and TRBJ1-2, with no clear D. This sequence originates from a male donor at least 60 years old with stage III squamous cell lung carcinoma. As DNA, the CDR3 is TGTGCCAGTAGTATTCCCTCCGGCGGCTACACCTTC. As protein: CASSIPSGGYTF.